The 5 T cell receptor beta chains given below trace back to one sample, sequenced in a study of Ad26.COV2.S vaccination and SARS-CoV-2 variants. TCRdb's table, derived via immunoSEQ multiplex PCR, lists solely in-frame clones and lacks some. The sample has hundreds of thousands of clones, roughly 85% seen once; the top ten hold around 7.3%. Described treatment: approximately 18 received Ad26.COV2.S at low or high dose, single or two shots; 5 received placebo; per-sample allocation not given. Specimen acquisition occurred on day 63 following the initial vaccine or placebo injection. The sequences come from peripheral blood, collected in a trial of Ad26.COV2.S vaccine versus placebo. The receptors here all came from a person between 18 and 60 years old who received the Ad26.COV2.S COVID-19 vaccine or a placebo.

This clone has a handful of counts. This sequence joins TRBV7-9 and TRBJ2-7, with a tentative D call TRBD1 (6 bases). This CDR3 has 15 amino acids. From germline, CDR1 is SEHNR and CDR2 FQNEAQ (reference sequence). V gave up 3 bases and J gave up 1 base, with 13 bases separating them. The CDR3 nucleotides are TGTGCCAGCAGCTTTGGGAAAGACAGGTCCTACGAGCAGTACTTC. This gives the protein CASSFGKDRSYEQYF.

V usage is TRBV12-3 or TRBV12-4 and J usage is TRBJ1-5; no clear D gene. V was trimmed by 2 bases and J by 4 bases, leaving 6 bases between them. The CDR3 sequence is 13 residues long. The CDR3 DNA sequence: TGTGCCAGCAGTTTATCCGGGAATCAGCCCCAGCATTTT. Protein sequence: CASSLSGNQPQHF.

This clone has only one observation. The chain is built from TRBV6-4 and TRBJ1-2, with D unclear. V gave up 2 bases and J gave up 5 bases, with 9 bases separating them. The CDR3 spans 13 residues. Germline V gene sequence: CDR1 MRHNA, CDR2 SNTAGT. The CDR3 loop is CASSDKVNYGYTF. Here the CDR3 DNA reads TGTGCCAGCAGTGACAAGGTAAATTATGGCTACACCTTC.

The V and J genes are TRBV7-9 and TRBJ2-6, with a weak D call TRBD1 (6 bases). Looked up from germline, CDR1 is SEHNR and CDR2 is FQNEAQ (reference sequence). Trimming shortened V by 7 bases and J by 0 bases, and 13 bases separated the two germline ends. CDR3 length: 16 residues. The chain's CDR3 is CASTPRGHSGANVLTF. As DNA, the CDR3 is TGTGCCAGCACCCCCAGGGGCCACTCTGGGGCCAACGTCCTGACTTTC.

The V gene is TRBV19, the J gene TRBJ1-5; perhaps TRBD1 as D (5 bases). This CDR3 comprises 16 residues. Germline V gives CDR1 LNHDA, CDR2 SQIVND (reference sequence). Trimming cost V 3 bases and J 9 bases, with 21 bases left between them. CDR3 sequence: CASSIGDYLPGWPQHF. The CDR3 nucleotides are TGTGCCAGTAGTATTGGGGACTACTTACCGGGTTGGCCCCAGCATTTT.